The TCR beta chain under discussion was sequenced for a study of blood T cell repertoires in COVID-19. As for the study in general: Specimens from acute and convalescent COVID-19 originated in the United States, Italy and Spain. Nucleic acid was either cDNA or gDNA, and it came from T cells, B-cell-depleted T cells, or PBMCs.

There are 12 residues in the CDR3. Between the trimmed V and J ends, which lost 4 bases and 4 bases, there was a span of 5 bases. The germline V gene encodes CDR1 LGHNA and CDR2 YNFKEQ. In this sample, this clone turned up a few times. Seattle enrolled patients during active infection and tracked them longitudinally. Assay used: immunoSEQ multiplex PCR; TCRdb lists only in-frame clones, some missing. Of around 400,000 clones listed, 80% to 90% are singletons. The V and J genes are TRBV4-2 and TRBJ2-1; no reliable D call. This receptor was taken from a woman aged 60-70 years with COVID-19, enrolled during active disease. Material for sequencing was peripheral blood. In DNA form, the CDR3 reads TGTGCCAGCAGCCTAAATTACAATGAGCAGTTCTTC. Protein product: CASSLNYNEQFF.